This is a list of T cell receptor beta chains from one sample in a study of blood T cell repertoires in COVID-19. Some clones are missing from TCRdb's copy, which holds only in-frame ones; the method was immunoSEQ multiplex PCR. The sample shows about 270,000 clones, 85% of them seen only once. The sample taken for sequencing was peripheral blood. These receptors were collected from a woman aged 50 to 60 with active or convalescent COVID-19. Both conserved end residues are part of each CDR3. Fields, in order: CDR3 length, V gene, D gene, J gene, clone size, CDR3 protein, CDR3 DNA. A D gene is named only where the DNA matches it firmly. Clone size is stated in some rows and not others, as once, few, many or a class when expanded.

17	TRBV4-1	NA	TRBJ2-6	NA	CASSQDPNRAGANVLTF	TGCGCCAGCAGCCAGGACCCAAACAGGGCTGGGGCCAACGTCCTGACTTTC
15	TRBV5-1	TRBD1	TRBJ1-2	NA	CASSTGTGVNYGYTF	TGCGCCAGCAGCACCGGGACAGGGGTTAACTATGGCTACACCTTC
15	TRBV29-1	TRBD1	TRBJ2-2	NA	CSVQTGRVNTGELFF	TGCAGCGTGCAGACAGGGCGAGTAAACACCGGGGAGCTGTTTTTT
19	TRBV7-2	TRBD1	TRBJ1-6	NA	CASSLEGTGGISYNSPLHF	TGTGCCAGCAGCTTAGAAGGGACAGGGGGCATCTCCTATAATTCACCCCTCCACTTT
17	TRBV12-5	TRBD1	TRBJ1-4	NA	CASRGGTSSMTNEKLFF	TGTGCTAGCCGAGGGGGCACGTCGAGTATGACTAATGAAAAACTGTTTTTT
15	TRBV6-5	TRBD2	TRBJ2-3	NA	CASSYFAGGGDTQYF	TGTGCCAGCAGTTACTTCGCGGGAGGGGGAGATACGCAGTATTTT
14	TRBV10-3	TRBD1	TRBJ1-1	NA	CAIRPGQRNTEAFF	TGTGCCATCAGGCCGGGACAGAGGAACACTGAAGCTTTCTTT
15	TRBV7-3	NA	TRBJ2-7	NA	CASSLAAGRNYEQYF	TGTGCCAGCAGCTTAGCTGCGGGACGCAACTACGAGCAGTACTTC
17	TRBV7-6	TRBD2	TRBJ2-5	NA	CASSLSRTSLYQETQYF	TGTGCCAGCAGCTTATCCCGGACTAGCCTGTACCAAGAGACCCAGTACTTC
15	TRBV18	TRBD1	TRBJ1-4	NA	CASSPSTGANEKLFF	TGTGCCAGCTCACCCTCGACAGGGGCTAATGAAAAACTGTTTTTT
16	TRBV5-1	NA	TRBJ1-3	NA	CASSLAGLASGNTIYF	TGCGCCAGCAGCTTGGCCGGACTCGCCTCTGGAAACACCATATATTTT
18	TRBV19	NA	TRBJ2-3	many	CASSATRAGGRRTDTQYF	TGTGCCAGTAGTGCGACGAGGGCCGGTGGGCGTAGGACAGATACGCAGTATTTT
18	TRBV18	NA	TRBJ1-1	NA	CASSPSGVSLTLNTEAFF	TGTGCCAGCTCACCAAGCGGCGTCAGTCTAACCCTGAACACTGAAGCTTTCTTT
15	TRBV15	TRBD2	TRBJ2-7	NA	CATSRTSGPRYEQYF	TGTGCCACCAGCCGGACTAGCGGTCCTCGCTACGAGCAGTACTTC
18	TRBV18	TRBD1	TRBJ1-5	NA	CASSPSGLDRANNQPQHF	TGTGCCAGCTCACCCTCCGGCTTGGACAGGGCCAACAATCAGCCCCAGCATTTT
13	TRBV7-6	NA	TRBJ2-7	NA	CASSFPGTPEQYF	TGTGCCAGCAGCTTCCCCGGGACTCCCGAGCAGTACTTC
17	TRBV5-4	NA	TRBJ2-2	NA	CASSLGGERRNTGELFF	TGTGCCAGCAGCCTTGGTGGTGAGCGGAGGAACACCGGGGAGCTGTTTTTT
14	TRBV18	TRBD2	TRBJ2-3	NA	CASSPLPGGDTQYF	TGTGCCAGCTCACCACTGCCGGGGGGAGATACGCAGTATTTT
15	TRBV5-1	TRBD2	TRBJ2-1	NA	CASSLASTSGNEQFF	TGCGCCAGCAGCTTGGCCTCAACTAGCGGTAATGAGCAGTTCTTC
15	TRBV19	NA	TRBJ1-1	NA	CASRRTVSMNTEAFF	TGTGCCAGTAGGAGAACAGTTTCCATGAACACTGAAGCTTTCTTT
15	TRBV15	NA	TRBJ2-5	NA	CATSGLQGQWETQYF	TGTGCCACCAGCGGTTTACAGGGTCAGTGGGAGACCCAGTACTTC
17	TRBV28	TRBD2	TRBJ2-7	NA	CASISSGKSLSGYEQYF	TGTGCCAGCATATCCAGCGGTAAGTCGCTTAGCGGGTACGAGCAGTACTTC
13	TRBV2	NA	TRBJ1-2	NA	CAGETFKNPGYTF	TGTGCCGGGGAGACCTTCAAAAATCCTGGCTACACCTTC
15	TRBV12-5	TRBD2	TRBJ2-2	NA	CASGFRTSGTWELFF	TGTGCTAGTGGTTTTAGGACTAGCGGGACCTGGGAGCTGTTTTTT
16	TRBV5-1	NA	TRBJ1-4	NA	CASSFGNNLAGEKLFF	TGCGCCAGCAGCTTCGGTAATAACTTGGCGGGTGAAAAACTGTTTTTT
17	TRBV18	NA	TRBJ2-6	NA	CASSPPRSGSGANVLTF	TGTGCCAGCTCACCACCTCGCTCAGGATCTGGGGCCAACGTCCTGACTTTC
15	TRBV5-1	NA	TRBJ2-3	NA	CASSFRQVNTDTQYF	TGCGCCAGCAGCTTTCGACAGGTTAACACAGATACGCAGTATTTT
14	TRBV29-1	TRBD1	TRBJ1-2	NA	CSVEDHGQGDGYTF	TGCAGCGTTGAAGACCACGGACAGGGGGACGGCTACACCTTC
14	TRBV28	NA	TRBJ1-6	NA	CASSLPGGNSPLHF	TGTGCCAGCAGTTTACCGGGGGGTAATTCACCCCTCCACTTT
13	TRBV18	NA	TRBJ1-4	NA	CASSPADRSELFF	TGTGCCAGCTCACCAGCGGACAGATCAGAACTGTTTTTT
13	TRBV2	TRBD1	TRBJ1-1	NA	CASSEEQGEGAFF	TGTGCCAGCAGTGAGGAACAGGGGGAAGGGGCTTTCTTT
13	TRBV2	TRBD2	TRBJ2-1	NA	CASSDSGSNEQFF	TGTGCCAGCAGTGACAGCGGGAGCAATGAGCAGTTCTTC
13	TRBV2	TRBD1	TRBJ2-1	once	CAVDRVAESEQFF	TGTGCCGTGGACAGGGTGGCCGAGAGTGAGCAGTTCTTC
13	TRBV29-1	NA	TRBJ1-2	NA	CSVAGRLGLGYTF	TGCAGCGTGGCGGGCCGTTTGGGCCTTGGCTACACCTTC
17	TRBV6-1	TRBD1	TRBJ2-7	NA	CASSEFGAPTGKGEQYF	TGTGCCAGCAGTGAATTCGGCGCCCCGACAGGGAAGGGCGAGCAGTACTTC
16	TRBV28	TRBD2	TRBJ2-3	NA	CASSFSAGGLIDTQYF	TGTGCCAGCAGTTTCTCAGCGGGAGGGCTCATAGATACGCAGTATTTT
15	TRBV7-8	TRBD2	TRBJ2-2	NA	CASSSARGSSGELFF	TGTGCCAGCAGCTCCGCGCGGGGGTCGAGCGGGGAGCTGTTTTTT
14	TRBV5-1	TRBD1	TRBJ1-1	NA	CASSLQGDDTEAFF	TGCGCCAGCAGCTTACAGGGGGACGACACTGAAGCTTTCTTT
15	TRBV12-5	NA	TRBJ1-2	NA	CASGSGRAGPYGYTF	TGTGCTAGTGGTTCAGGACGGGCGGGCCCCTATGGCTACACCTTC
15	TRBV5-8	TRBD2	TRBJ2-7	NA	CASSLQASGSHEQYF	TGTGCCAGCAGCTTGCAGGCTAGCGGGAGCCACGAGCAGTACTTC
17	TRBV6-2/TRBV6-3	TRBD2	TRBJ2-7	once	CASSYSELAGVSYEQYF	TGTGCCAGCAGTTACTCGGAACTAGCGGGAGTCTCCTACGAGCAGTACTTC